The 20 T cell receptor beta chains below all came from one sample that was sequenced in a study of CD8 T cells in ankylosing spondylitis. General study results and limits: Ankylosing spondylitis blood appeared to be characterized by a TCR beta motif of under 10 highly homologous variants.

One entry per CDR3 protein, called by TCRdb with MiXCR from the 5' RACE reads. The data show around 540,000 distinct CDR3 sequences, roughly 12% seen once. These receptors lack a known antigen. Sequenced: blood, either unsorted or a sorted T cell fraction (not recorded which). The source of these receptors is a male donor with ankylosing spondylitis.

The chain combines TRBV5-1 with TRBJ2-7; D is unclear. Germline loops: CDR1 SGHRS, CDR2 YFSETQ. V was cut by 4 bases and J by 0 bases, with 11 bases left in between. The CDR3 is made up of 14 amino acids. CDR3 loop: CASSPDGYSYEQYF. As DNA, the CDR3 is TGCGCCAGCAGCCCTGACGGCTACTCCTACGAGCAGTACTTC.

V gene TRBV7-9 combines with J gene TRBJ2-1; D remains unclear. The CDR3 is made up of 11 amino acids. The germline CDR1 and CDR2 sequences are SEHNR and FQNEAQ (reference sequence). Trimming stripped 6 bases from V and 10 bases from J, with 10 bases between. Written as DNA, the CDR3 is TGTGCCAGCAGGCCCTCTATCGAGCAGTTCTTC. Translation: CASRPSIEQFF.

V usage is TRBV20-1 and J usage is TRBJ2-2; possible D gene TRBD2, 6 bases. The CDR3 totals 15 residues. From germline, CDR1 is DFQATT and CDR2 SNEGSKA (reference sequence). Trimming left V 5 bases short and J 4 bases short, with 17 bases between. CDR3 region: CSAGGGPGTTGELFF. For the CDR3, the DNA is TGCAGTGCTGGGGGAGGCCCCGGGACCACCGGGGAGCTGTTTTTT.

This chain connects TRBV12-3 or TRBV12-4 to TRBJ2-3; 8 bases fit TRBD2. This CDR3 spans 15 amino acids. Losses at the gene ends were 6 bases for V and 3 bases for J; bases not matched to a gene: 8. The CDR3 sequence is CASRVAGSGTDTQYF. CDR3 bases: TGTGCCAGCAGAGTAGCGGGGAGTGGGACAGATACGCAGTATTTT.

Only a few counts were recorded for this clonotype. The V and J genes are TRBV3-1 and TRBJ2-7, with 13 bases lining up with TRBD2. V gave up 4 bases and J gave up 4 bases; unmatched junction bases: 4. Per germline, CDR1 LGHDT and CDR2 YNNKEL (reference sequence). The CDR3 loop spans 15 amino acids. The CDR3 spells CASSPRLAGGYEQYF. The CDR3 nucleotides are TGTGCCAGCAGCCCTCGACTAGCGGGAGGTTACGAGCAGTACTTC.

In DNA form, the CDR3 reads TGTGCCAGCACCCCGGACAGTCCTCTGAACACTGAAGCTTTCTTT. This sequence encodes CASTPDSPLNTEAFF. The chain recombines TRBV12-3 or TRBV12-4 with TRBJ1-1; a possible D gene is TRBD1 (6 bases). This CDR3 has 15 amino acids. Between the trimmed V and J ends, which lost 7 bases and 0 bases, there was a span of 15 bases.

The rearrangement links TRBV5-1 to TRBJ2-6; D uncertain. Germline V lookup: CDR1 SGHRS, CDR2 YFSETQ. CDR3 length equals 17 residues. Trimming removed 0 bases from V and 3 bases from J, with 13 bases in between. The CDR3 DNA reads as TGCGCCAGCAGCTTGGTGACGACGGCGATTGGGGCCAACGTCCTGACTTTC. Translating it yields CASSLVTTAIGANVLTF.

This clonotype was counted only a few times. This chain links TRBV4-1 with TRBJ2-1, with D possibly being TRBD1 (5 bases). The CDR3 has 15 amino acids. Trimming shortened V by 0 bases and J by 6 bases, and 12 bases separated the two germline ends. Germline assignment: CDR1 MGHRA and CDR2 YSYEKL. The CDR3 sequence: CASSQETRVINEQFF. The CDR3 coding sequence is TGCGCCAGCAGCCAAGAGACCAGGGTTATCAATGAGCAGTTCTTC.

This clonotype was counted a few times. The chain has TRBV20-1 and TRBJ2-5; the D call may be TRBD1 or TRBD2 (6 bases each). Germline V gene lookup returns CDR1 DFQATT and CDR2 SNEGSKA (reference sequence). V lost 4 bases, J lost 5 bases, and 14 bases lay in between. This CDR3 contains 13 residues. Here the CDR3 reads CSANVGGRETQYF. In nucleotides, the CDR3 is TGCAGTGCTAATGTCGGGGGCAGGGAGACCCAGTACTTC.

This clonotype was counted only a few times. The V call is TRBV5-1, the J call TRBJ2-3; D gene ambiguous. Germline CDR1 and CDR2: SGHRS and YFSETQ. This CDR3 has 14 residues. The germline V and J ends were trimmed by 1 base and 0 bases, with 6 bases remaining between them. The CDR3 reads CASSLKISTDTQYF. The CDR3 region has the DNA TGCGCCAGCAGCTTGAAGATCAGCACAGATACGCAGTATTTT.

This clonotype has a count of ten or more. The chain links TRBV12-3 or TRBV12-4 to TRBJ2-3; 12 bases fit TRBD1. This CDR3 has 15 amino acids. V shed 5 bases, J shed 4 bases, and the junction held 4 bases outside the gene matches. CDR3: CASSPGTGGSDTQYF. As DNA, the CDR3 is TGTGCCAGCAGTCCCGGGACAGGGGGCTCAGATACGCAGTATTTT.

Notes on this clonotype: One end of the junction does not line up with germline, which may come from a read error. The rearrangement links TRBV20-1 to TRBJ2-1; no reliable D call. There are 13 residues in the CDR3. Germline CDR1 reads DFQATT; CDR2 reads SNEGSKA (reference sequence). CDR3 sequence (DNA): TGCAGTGCTCTCGGGTCCCGCTACAATGATCAGTTCTTC. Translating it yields CSALGSRYNDQFF.

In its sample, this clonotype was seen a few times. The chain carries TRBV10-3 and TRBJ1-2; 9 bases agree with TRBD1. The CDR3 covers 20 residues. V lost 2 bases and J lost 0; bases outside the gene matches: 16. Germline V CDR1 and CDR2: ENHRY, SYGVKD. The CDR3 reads CAISEPRTGVPTKANYGYTF. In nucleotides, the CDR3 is TGTGCCATCAGTGAGCCCCGGACAGGGGTGCCGACTAAGGCTAACTATGGCTACACCTTC.

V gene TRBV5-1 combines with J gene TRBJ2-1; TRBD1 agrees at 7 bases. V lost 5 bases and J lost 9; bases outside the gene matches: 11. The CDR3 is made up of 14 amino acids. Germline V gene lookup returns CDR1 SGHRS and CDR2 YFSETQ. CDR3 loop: CASRFDRTGPEQFF. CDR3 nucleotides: TGCGCCAGCAGGTTCGACAGGACAGGACCTGAGCAGTTCTTC.

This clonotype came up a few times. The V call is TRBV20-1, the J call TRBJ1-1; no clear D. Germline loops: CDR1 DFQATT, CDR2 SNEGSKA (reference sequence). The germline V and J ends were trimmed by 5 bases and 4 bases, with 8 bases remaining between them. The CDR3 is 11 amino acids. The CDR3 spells CSARLLTEAFF. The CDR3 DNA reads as TGCAGTGCTCGACTCCTCACTGAAGCTTTCTTT.

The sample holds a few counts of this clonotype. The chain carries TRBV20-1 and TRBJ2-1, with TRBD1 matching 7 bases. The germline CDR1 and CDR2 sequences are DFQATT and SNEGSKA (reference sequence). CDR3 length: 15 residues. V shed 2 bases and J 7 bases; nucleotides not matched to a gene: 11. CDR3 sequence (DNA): TGCAGTGCTAGACTCCTGAGGGGGCCTTGGAATGAGCAGTTCTTC. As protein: CSARLLRGPWNEQFF.

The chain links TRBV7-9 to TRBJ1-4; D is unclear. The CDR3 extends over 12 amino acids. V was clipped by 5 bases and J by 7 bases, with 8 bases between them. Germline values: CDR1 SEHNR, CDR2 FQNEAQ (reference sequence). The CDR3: CASSPIREKLFF. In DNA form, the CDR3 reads TGTGCCAGCAGCCCAATCCGTGAAAAACTGTTTTTT.

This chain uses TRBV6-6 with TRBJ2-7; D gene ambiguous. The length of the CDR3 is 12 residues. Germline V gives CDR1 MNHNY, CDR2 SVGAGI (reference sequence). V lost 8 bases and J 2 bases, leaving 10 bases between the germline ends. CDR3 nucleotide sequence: TGTGCCAGCCCCTCAGGTCCCTACGAGCAGTACTTC. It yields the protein CASPSGPYEQYF.

The CDR3: CASSPGTHRETQYF. The CDR3 region has the DNA TGCGCCAGCAGCCCAGGGACCCACCGGGAGACCCAGTACTTC. This sequence joins TRBV5-1 and TRBJ2-5; D is perhaps TRBD1 or TRBD2 (5 bases each). The CDR3 spans 14 residues. Germline V gives CDR1 SGHRS, CDR2 YFSETQ. Trimming cost V 4 bases and J 5 bases, with 15 bases left between them.

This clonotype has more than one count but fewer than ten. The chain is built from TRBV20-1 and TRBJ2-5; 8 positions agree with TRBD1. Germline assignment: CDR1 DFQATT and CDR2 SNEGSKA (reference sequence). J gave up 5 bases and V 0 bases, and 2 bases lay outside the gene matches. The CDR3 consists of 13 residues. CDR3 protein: CSAREDRAETQYF. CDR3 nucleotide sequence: TGCAGTGCTAGAGAGGACAGGGCGGAGACCCAGTACTTC.